Listed here are 22 T cell receptor beta chains from one sample, sequenced in a study of cytomegalovirus exposure and HLA in healthy donors. Researchers ran the PCR with 60 Vbeta and 13 Jbeta primers. Sequencing used immunoSEQ multiplex PCR; TCRdb keeps in-frame clones, though not all of them. The sample has under 250,000 clones, 85% to 90% seen once. The sequencing sample was made of PBMCs. These receptors originate from a human donor in good health.

CDR3 coding DNA: TGTGCCAGCAGCCCAGGACTAGCGGGTGCCTCGGAGACCCAGTACTTC. Its translation: CASSPGLAGASETQYF. This rearrangement joins TRBV7-2 to TRBJ2-5; 11 bases map to TRBD2. Germline-derived CDR1 and CDR2 are SGHTA and FQGNSA. This CDR3 has 16 amino acids. The V gene end was trimmed by 5 bases and the J gene end by 5 bases; junction bases not matched to a gene: 10.

The chain uses TRBV6-5 and TRBJ2-6; possible D gene TRBD2, 6 bases. The V and J ends lost 7 bases and 1 base respectively, with 11 bases between them. This CDR3 comprises 15 residues. CDR1 and CDR2 (germline): MNHEY, SVGAGI. The CDR3 loop reads CASTSGGSGANVLTF. DNA for the CDR3: TGTGCCAGCACCTCCGGGGGATCTGGGGCCAACGTCCTGACTTTC.

The chain is built from TRBV7-8 and TRBJ1-1; 10 bases map to TRBD1. Germline V CDR1 and CDR2: SGHVS, FQNEAQ. The CDR3 covers 14 residues. With 5 bases clipped from V and 5 bases from J, the junction kept 5 bases outside the gene matches. This chain's CDR3 is CASSGRTGGTEAFF. As DNA, the CDR3 is TGTGCCAGCAGCGGACGGACAGGGGGGACTGAAGCTTTCTTT.

Here the CDR3 DNA reads TGTGCCAGCAGTTACGGACGGGACAGGGAGGTGCAGTACTTC. It translates to CASSYGRDREVQYF. The gene calls are TRBV6-5 and TRBJ2-7; 9 bases are a match to TRBD1. Looked up from germline, CDR1 is MNHEY and CDR2 is SVGAGI. This CDR3 has 14 residues. Germline trimming cut 2 bases from V and 9 bases from J; bases unmatched to any gene: 8.

Note on this clone: Other DNA sequences from this sample encode an identical CDR3 as well. The chain carries TRBV18 and TRBJ2-7; 12 positions match TRBD2. The ends lost 2 bases at V and 1 base at J; junction bases unmatched: 0. The CDR3 consists of 15 residues. Germline CDR1 reads KGHSH; CDR2 reads LQKENI. CDR3 in amino acids: CASSPGLAGSYEQYF. For the CDR3, the DNA is TGTGCCAGCTCACCAGGACTAGCGGGATCCTACGAGCAGTACTTC.

This chain joins TRBV9 and TRBJ2-6; tentatively, D is TRBD2 (6 bases). Germline V CDR1 and CDR2: SGDLS, YYNGEE. The CDR3 covers 17 residues. Deletions cut 1 base from V and 4 bases from J, with 15 bases between. The CDR3 spells CASSVYAGGDGANVLTF. The CDR3 bases are TGTGCCAGCAGCGTATACGCGGGCGGGGACGGGGCCAACGTCCTGACTTTC. Together with reference TRBV9 and TRBJ2-6, the CDR3 gives the full variable domain: DSGVTQTPKHLITATGQRVTLRCSPRSGDLSVYWYQQSLDQGLQFLIQYYNGEERAKGNILERFSAQQFPDLHSELNLSSLELGDSALYFCASSVYAGGDGANVLTFGAGSRLTVL.

The gene calls are TRBV20-1 and TRBJ2-7; possible D gene TRBD1, 6 bases. Germline values: CDR1 DFQATT, CDR2 SNEGSKA (reference sequence). The CDR3 spans 11 residues. Between the trimmed V and J ends, which lost 7 bases and 2 bases, there was a span of 9 bases. CDR3 coding DNA: TGCAGTGTAGGGGGAACCTACGAGCAGTACTTC. Amino acids: CSVGGTYEQYF.

The rearrangement uses TRBV5-8 and TRBJ1-5; D gene unclear. Deletions cut 0 bases from V and 1 base from J, with 5 bases between. CDR1 is SGHTS and CDR2 is YDEGEE in the germline V gene. The CDR3 consists of 14 residues. This CDR3 reads CASSLGHSNQPQHF. The CDR3 coding sequence is TGTGCCAGCAGCTTGGGACACAGCAATCAGCCCCAGCATTTT.

The CDR3 loop is CASSQGLAVFTDTQYF. The CDR3 bases are TGCGCCAGCAGCCAGGGACTAGCGGTTTTCACAGATACGCAGTATTTT. The chain joins TRBV4-1 to TRBJ2-3; 11 bases agree with TRBD2. Germline V CDR1 and CDR2: MGHRA, YSYEKL. This CDR3 region has 16 residues. After removal of 3 bases from V and 2 bases from J, the junction contained 4 bases not matched to a gene.

The chain uses TRBV28 and TRBJ2-1, with a weak D call TRBD2 (7 bases). V lost 10 bases, J lost 4 bases, and 23 bases lay in between. The CDR3 has 16 residues. Per germline, CDR1 MDHEN and CDR2 SYDVKM. DNA of the CDR3: TGTGCCACGCGTATCAGCGGGACACAAGAATACAATGAGCAGTTCTTC. Amino acid sequence: CATRISGTQEYNEQFF.

The gene calls are TRBV7-8 and TRBJ2-7; 14 bases map to TRBD2. The V and J ends lost 5 bases and 1 base, in that order; junction bases with no gene match: 4. Germline V CDR1 and CDR2: SGHVS, FQNEAQ. CDR3 length: 16 residues. The CDR3 coding sequence is TGTGCCAGCAGCCCCGGACTAGCGGGAGGTTCCTACGAGCAGTACTTC. Protein sequence: CASSPGLAGGSYEQYF.

The genes are TRBV27 and TRBJ1-5; D is perhaps TRBD1 (6 bases). This CDR3 contains 13 residues. The germline CDR1 and CDR2 sequences are MNHEY and SMNVEV (reference sequence). Trimming removed 3 bases from V and 6 bases from J, with 9 bases in between. The CDR3 here is CASSFTGSQPQHF. DNA for the CDR3: TGTGCCAGCAGTTTTACAGGGAGTCAGCCCCAGCATTTT.

The chain recombines TRBV29-1 with TRBJ2-5; D is possibly TRBD1 (6 bases). Germline CDR1 and CDR2: SQVTM and ANQGSEA. V lost 3 bases to trimming and J lost 3 bases, with 17 bases between them. This CDR3 has 15 amino acids. The CDR3 here is CSVDSLGTTEETQYF. The CDR3 nucleotides are TGCAGCGTTGATTCTTTGGGGACAACGGAAGAGACCCAGTACTTC.

This chain connects TRBV4-2 to TRBJ2-3; 9 bases are a match to TRBD2. The J segment lost 4 bases and the V segment lost 1 base, leaving 9 bases of the junction unmatched. The CDR3 contains 17 residues. Germline lookup yields CDR1 LGHNA and CDR2 YNFKEQ. This chain's CDR3 is CASSQVFQREEADTQYF. Written as DNA, the CDR3 is TGTGCCAGCAGCCAAGTGTTTCAGCGGGAGGAGGCAGATACGCAGTATTTT.

This rearrangement joins TRBV25-1 to TRBJ2-7; 11 nucleotides align to TRBD1. This CDR3 is built from 15 residues. V lost 7 bases and J lost 3; bases outside the gene matches: 8. In germline, CDR1 is MGHDK, CDR2 SYGVNS. The CDR3 nucleotides read TGTGCCAGCACCACCCGGGACAGGGGGAGCTACGAGCAGTACTTC. It translates to CASTTRDRGSYEQYF.

The chain couples TRBV4-1 to TRBJ1-5; D remains ambiguous. Trimming took 5 bases from V and 1 from J, leaving 12 bases between them. This CDR3 is 15 amino acids long. CDR1 and CDR2 (germline): MGHRA, YSYEKL. Here the CDR3 DNA reads TGCGCCAGCAGCATAGCGGACCTCAGCAATCAGCCCCAGCATTTT. As protein: CASSIADLSNQPQHF.

This clone has just a few counts. The chain has TRBV5-4 and TRBJ2-6, with D tentatively TRBD1 (5 bases). The length of the CDR3 is 16 residues. The germline V and J ends were trimmed by 4 bases and 1 base, with 12 bases remaining between them. Per the germline V gene, CDR1 is SGHNT and CDR2 is YYREEE (reference sequence). Written as DNA, the CDR3 is TGTGCCAGCAGCCCCACCGCAGGGTCTGGGGCCAACGTCCTGACTTTC. Its protein is CASSPTAGSGANVLTF. Using reference TRBV5-4 and TRBJ2-6 for the parts outside the CDR3, the full variable domain is ETGVTQSPTHLIKTRGQQVTLRCSSQSGHNTVSWYQQALGQGPQFIFQYYREEENGRGNFPPRFSGLQFPNYSSELNVNALELDDSALYLCASSPTAGSGANVLTFGAGSRLTVL.

The chain combines TRBV12-5 with TRBJ2-2; TRBD2 aligns across 8 bases. Germline assignment: CDR1 LGHNT and CDR2 FRNRAP. Unmatched junction bases numbered 9, after V lost 8 bases and J lost 7 bases. The CDR3 extends over 14 amino acids. CDR3 sequence reads: CASSVRLASGELFF. CDR3 nucleotides: TGTGCTAGTTCAGTCCGACTAGCGAGCGGGGAGCTGTTTTTT. The variable domain in full, with the rest retrieved from reference TRBV12-5 and TRBJ2-2, is DARVTQTPRHKVTEMGQEVTMRCQPILGHNTVFWYRQTMMQGLELLAYFRNRAPLDDSGMPKDRFSAEMPDATLATLKIQPSEPRDSAVYFCASSVRLASGELFFGEGSRLTVL.

The rearrangement joins TRBV4-1 to TRBJ1-4; no definite D call. This CDR3 region has 15 residues. V lost 0 bases and J lost 0, with 5 bases in between. Germline V gene sequence: CDR1 MGHRA, CDR2 YSYEKL. The CDR3 DNA sequence: TGCGCCAGCAGCCAAGACTCCCCAACTAATGAAAAACTGTTTTTT. Translating gives CASSQDSPTNEKLFF.

Turning to this clone: Its ends do not fully match the called genes, so a read error is possible. The chain links TRBV7-9 to TRBJ2-7, with 7 bases lining up with TRBD1. Germline CDR1 reads SEHNR; CDR2 reads FQNEAQ (reference sequence). This CDR3 spans 16 amino acids. The CDR3 DNA is TGTTCCAGCAGCTTCCTGACGACAGGGTTCATCAACGAGCAGTACTTC. Protein sequence: CSSSFLTTGFINEQYF.

V is TRBV5-1 and J is TRBJ1-1; 7 bases align to TRBD1. Losses at the gene ends were 4 bases for V and 1 base for J; bases not matched to a gene: 7. Germline assignment: CDR1 SGHRS and CDR2 YFSETQ. This CDR3 has 15 residues. The CDR3 DNA reads as TGCGCCAGCAGCCACTTCGGGACAGAGAACACTGAAGCTTTCTTT. Protein product: CASSHFGTENTEAFF. Filled out from reference TRBV5-1 and TRBJ1-1, the complete variable domain reads KAGVTQTPRYLIKTRGQQVTLSCSPISGHRSVSWYQQTPGQGLQFLFEYFSETQRNKGNFPGRFSGRQFSNSRSEMNVSTLELGDSALYLCASSHFGTENTEAFFGQGTRLTVV.

The chain combines TRBV5-1 with TRBJ2-7; no clear D gene. CDR3 length: 16 amino acids. V was pared by 4 bases and J by 2 bases, with 19 bases between. The germline CDR1 and CDR2 sequences are SGHRS and YFSETQ. This CDR3 is CASSTPPGSATYEQYF. In DNA, the CDR3 is TGCGCCAGCAGCACACCACCCGGGTCGGCTACCTACGAGCAGTACTTC.